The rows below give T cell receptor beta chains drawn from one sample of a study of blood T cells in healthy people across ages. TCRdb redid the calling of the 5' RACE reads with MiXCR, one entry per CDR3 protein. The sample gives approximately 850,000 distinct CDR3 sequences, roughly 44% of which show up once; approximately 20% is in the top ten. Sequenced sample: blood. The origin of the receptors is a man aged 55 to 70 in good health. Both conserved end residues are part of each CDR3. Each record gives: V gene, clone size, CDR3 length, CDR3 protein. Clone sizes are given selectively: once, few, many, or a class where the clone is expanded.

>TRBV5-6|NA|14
CASSPNRDTTRGTF
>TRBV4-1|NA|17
CASSQERDTSSYNEQYF
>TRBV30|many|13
CAWSEAGHTEAFF
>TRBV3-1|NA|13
CASSQDTINIQYF
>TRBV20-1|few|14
CSAANGQGNGEQYF
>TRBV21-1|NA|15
CASSKTGPSNQPQHF
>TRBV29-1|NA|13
CSASGGGEETQYF
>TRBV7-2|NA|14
CASSSPDPPGTQYF
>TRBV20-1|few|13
CSARKQGIYEQYF
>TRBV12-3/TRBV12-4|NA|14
CASSLSLCADTQYF
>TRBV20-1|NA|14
CSATSDKRSDTQYF
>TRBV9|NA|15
CASSVSGQGNQPQHF
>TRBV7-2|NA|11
CANSLNYGYTF